These T cell receptor beta chains were read from a single sample in a study of response to subunit inactivated influenza vaccine. TCRdb re-analysed the RT-PCR reads in MiXCR, keeping a single row per CDR3 protein. Here the sample spans 650,000 to 800,000 distinct CDR3 sequences, less than 20% being singletons. This specimen consisted of PBMCs from blood, obtained approximately 5 days after vaccination. These receptors originate from a man aged 45 to 65 who received an inactivated influenza vaccine. The CDR3 runs from the conserved cysteine through the conserved F or W. The D gene is left open where the match is weak. Part of the rows lack a size; the others show once, few, many or a class for expanded clones.

d_call: TRBD1
cdr3_length: 16
clone_size: once
j_call: TRBJ2-2
v_call: TRBV5-1
cdr3_nt: TGCGCCAGCAGCTTGGGACAGGGTGGAACTACCGGGGAGCTGTTTTTT
cdr3_aa: CASSLGQGGTTGELFF

d_call: -
cdr3_length: 14
clone_size: -
j_call: TRBJ2-5
v_call: TRBV7-2
cdr3_nt: TGTGCCAGCAGCCTGTCGAGAGTACAAGAGACCCAGTACTTC
cdr3_aa: CASSLSRVQETQYF

d_call: -
cdr3_length: 14
clone_size: -
j_call: TRBJ2-1
v_call: TRBV20-1
cdr3_nt: TGCAGTGCTAGGCTCTTTGCCTTGCACAATGAGCAGTTCTTC
cdr3_aa: CSARLFALHNEQFF

d_call: -
cdr3_length: 16
clone_size: -
j_call: TRBJ2-1
v_call: TRBV10-3
cdr3_nt: TGTGCCATCAGTGAAAAAGGAGCTATGAGGAACAATGAGCAGTTCTTC
cdr3_aa: CAISEKGAMRNNEQFF

d_call: -
cdr3_length: 12
clone_size: few
j_call: TRBJ2-1
v_call: TRBV5-6
cdr3_nt: TGTGCCAGCAGCTTATCAGGTGTTGAGCAGTTCTTC
cdr3_aa: CASSLSGVEQFF

d_call: TRBD1
cdr3_length: 15
clone_size: few
j_call: TRBJ2-1
v_call: TRBV9
cdr3_nt: TGTGCCAGCAGCGTCCGGGACAGCACTTACAATGAGCAGTTCTTC
cdr3_aa: CASSVRDSTYNEQFF

d_call: -
cdr3_length: 14
clone_size: -
j_call: TRBJ2-3
v_call: TRBV7-2
cdr3_nt: TGTGCCAGCAGCTTAGTGGCTCACACAGATACGCAGTATTTT
cdr3_aa: CASSLVAHTDTQYF

d_call: -
cdr3_length: 20
clone_size: -
j_call: TRBJ1-4
v_call: TRBV4-2
cdr3_nt: TGTGCCAGCAGCCAAATGCCTAGAGTTGGTGGAACAGGAACTAATGAAAAACTGTTTTTT
cdr3_aa: CASSQMPRVGGTGTNEKLFF

d_call: TRBD2
cdr3_length: 16
clone_size: few
j_call: TRBJ2-5
v_call: TRBV11-2
cdr3_nt: TGTGCCAGCAGCTTGACTAGCGGGAGGTTCCAAGAGACCCAGTACTTC
cdr3_aa: CASSLTSGRFQETQYF

d_call: -
cdr3_length: 16
clone_size: -
j_call: TRBJ2-2
v_call: TRBV4-1
cdr3_nt: TGCGCCAGCAGCCAAGGGCAGACTTCGAACACCGGGGAGCTGTTTTTT
cdr3_aa: CASSQGQTSNTGELFF

d_call: TRBD1
cdr3_length: 16
clone_size: -
j_call: TRBJ1-3
v_call: TRBV4-3
cdr3_nt: TGCGCCAGCAGCCATCACGGACAGGTCTCTGGAAACACCATATATTTT
cdr3_aa: CASSHHGQVSGNTIYF